This T cell receptor (beta chain) was sequenced during a study of T-cell memory formation after mild COVID-19. There are many counts of this clonotype. Its antigen remains unidentified. There are 13 residues in the CDR3. V gave up 6 bases and J gave up 5 bases, with 16 bases separating them. Germline lookup yields CDR1 DFQATT and CDR2 SNEGSKA (reference sequence). Study-wide findings and caveats: A second wave of clones peaked on day 37, and their SARS-CoV-2 specificity went unconfirmed.

TCRdb re-called the 5' RACE reads through MiXCR, storing one row per CDR3 protein. This table holds hundreds of thousands of distinct CDR3 sequences, roughly a sixth found once. The sequenced sample was PBMCs or a T cell subset sorted from them (not recorded which). The sequence was collected from an adult woman who had mild COVID-19 (a few samples of this study predate the infection). Cell type and time point are not known. The chain recombines TRBV20-1 with TRBJ2-5, with D tentatively TRBD2 (5 bases). CDR3 sequence (DNA): TGCAGTGCGGACCGGGGATCCCAGGAGACCCAGTACTTC. Protein sequence: CSADRGSQETQYF.